These 8 T cell receptor beta chains originate from one sample sequenced in a study of shared clonotypes between healthy human individuals. Clones were sequenced by immunoSEQ multiplex PCR, and TCRdb holds only the in-frame ones, with some missing. Among 2.3 million or so clones, just over 90% were seen once, and the ten largest hold around 0.4%. Material: naive CD4+ T cells from PBMCs. Subset given: CD45RA+ positively selected. The receptors here all came from a man aged 18 to 29 in good health. Some clones in this sample may be carry-over from other donors' samples.

This clone appeared a few times. This CDR3 reads CSVGQGFKRREAFF. Here the CDR3 DNA reads TGCAGCGTGGGACAGGGGTTTAAGAGAAGGGAAGCTTTCTTT. This chain links TRBV29-1 with TRBJ1-1, with 10 bases matching TRBD1. This CDR3 has 14 residues. Germline assignment: CDR1 SQVTM and CDR2 ANQGSEA. The V and J ends lost 6 bases and 8 bases, in that order; junction bases with no gene match: 12.

This clone was recorded once. V gene TRBV5-1 combines with J gene TRBJ1-5; perhaps TRBD1 as D (5 bases). The CDR3 runs 15 residues. Trimming pared 4 bases from V and 7 bases from J, leaving 18 bases between. Germline V lookup: CDR1 SGHRS, CDR2 YFSETQ. The DNA for the CDR3 is TGCGCCAGCAGCCCTGGAGGGGAGTTAGGCCAGCCCCAGCATTTT. This encodes CASSPGGELGQPQHF.

The genes are TRBV7-8 and TRBJ2-7, with D possibly matching TRBD2 (6 bases). V lost 7 bases, J lost 7 bases, and 20 bases lay in between. Germline V gene data show CDR1 as SGHVS and CDR2 as FQNEAQ. This CDR3 contains 14 residues. Here the CDR3 reads CASTLRRREGEQYF. As DNA, the CDR3 is TGTGCCAGCACTCTCAGGCGGCGGGAAGGGGAGCAGTACTTC. The full variable domain, its missing parts supplied by reference TRBV7-8 and TRBJ2-7, is GAGVSQSPRYKVAKRGQDVALRCDPISGHVSLFWYQQALGQGPEFLTYFQNEAQLDKSGLPSDRFFAERPEGSVSTLKIQRTQQEDSAVYLCASTLRRREGEQYFGPGTRLTVT.

The chain uses TRBV18 and TRBJ1-1, with D perhaps matching TRBD1 (6 bases). This CDR3 comprises 13 residues. The germline V gene has CDR1 KGHSH and CDR2 LQKENI. V lost 6 bases, J lost 4 bases, and 12 bases lay in between. CDR3 sequence reads: CASSGGQVTEAFF. In DNA, the CDR3 is TGTGCCAGCTCCGGGGGACAAGTCACTGAAGCTTTCTTT.

With respect to this clone: Other DNA sequences from this sample encode an identical CDR3 as well. The chain uses TRBV5-1 and TRBJ2-5, with D uncertain. The CDR3 runs to 11 residues. V lost 2 bases, J lost 4 bases, and 3 bases lay in between. The germline V gene has CDR1 SGHRS and CDR2 YFSETQ. The CDR3 protein is CASSFTETQYF. The CDR3 DNA is TGCGCCAGCAGCTTCACAGAGACCCAGTACTTC.

The V and J genes are TRBV5-1 and TRBJ2-1, with 7 bases identical to TRBD2. Germline V gene data show CDR1 as SGHRS and CDR2 as YFSETQ. Unmatched junction bases numbered 8, after V lost 4 bases and J lost 10 bases. The CDR3 runs 13 residues. This chain's CDR3 is CASSRVPGGEQFF. The CDR3 DNA follows: TGCGCCAGCAGCCGGGTCCCGGGAGGCGAGCAGTTCTTC. Drawing the rest from reference TRBV5-1 and TRBJ2-1, the complete variable domain is KAGVTQTPRYLIKTRGQQVTLSCSPISGHRSVSWYQQTPGQGLQFLFEYFSETQRNKGNFPGRFSGRQFSNSRSEMNVSTLELGDSALYLCASSRVPGGEQFFGPGTRLTVL.

The chain combines TRBV11-2 with TRBJ2-1; D is unresolved. Germline CDR1 is SGHAT and CDR2 is FQNNGV. This CDR3 has 13 residues. V was pared by 5 bases and J by 0 bases, with 5 bases between. CDR3 in amino acids: CASSRGSYNEQFF. The CDR3 DNA reads TGTGCCAGCAGCCGCGGCTCCTACAATGAGCAGTTCTTC.

V gene TRBV9 combines with J gene TRBJ2-2, with D possibly being TRBD2 (5 bases). The CDR3 is made up of 14 amino acids. V was cut by 3 bases and J by 6 bases, with 12 bases left in between. The germline CDR1 and CDR2 sequences are SGDLS and YYNGEE. The CDR3 nucleotides are TGTGCCAGCAGCGGCGGGTGGGTCCCCGGGGAGCTGTTTTTT. Amino acids: CASSGGWVPGELFF.